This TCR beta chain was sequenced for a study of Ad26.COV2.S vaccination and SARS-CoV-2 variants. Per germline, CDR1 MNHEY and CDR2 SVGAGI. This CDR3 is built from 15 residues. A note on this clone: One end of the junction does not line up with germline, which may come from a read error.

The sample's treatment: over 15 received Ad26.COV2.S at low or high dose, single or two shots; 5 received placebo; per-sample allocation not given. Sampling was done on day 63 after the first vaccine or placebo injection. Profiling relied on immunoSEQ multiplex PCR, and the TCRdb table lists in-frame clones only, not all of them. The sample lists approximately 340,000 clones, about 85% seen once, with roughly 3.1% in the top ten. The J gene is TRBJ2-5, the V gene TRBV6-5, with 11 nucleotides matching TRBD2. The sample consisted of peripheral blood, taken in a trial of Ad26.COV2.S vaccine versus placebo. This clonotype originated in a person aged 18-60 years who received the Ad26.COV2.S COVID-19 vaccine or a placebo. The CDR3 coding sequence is TGTGCCAGCAGTGACTCTAGCGGGGGGAAAGAGACCCAGTACTTC. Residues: CASSDSSGGKETQYF.